This T cell receptor (beta chain) was recovered during a study of PD-L1 blockade in urothelial cancer. On the study more broadly: Peripheral blood specimens exhibited a median yield of about 140,000 T cells.

On this clone itself: What it recognizes is unknown.

Each individual provided 1 to 8 samples (taken pretreatment and on-treatment). Whole-study results and caveats: Survival was better when pretreatment blood TCR clonality fell below the median.

The repertoire was sequenced with immunoSEQ multiplex PCR; TCRdb's copy has only in-frame clones and lacks some. This sample carries about 39,000 clones, roughly 91% of them seen once, and the ten largest clones take approximately 1.9%. Sequenced material: PBMCs, taken around atezolizumab (anti-PD-L1) treatment. The clonotype comes from a man aged 55 to 70 with urothelial cancer.

The CDR3 protein is CASSSIRDSNQPQHF. The CDR3 nucleotides are TGTGCCAGCAGTTCCATCAGGGATAGCAATCAGCCCCAGCATTTT. The rearrangement uses TRBV27 and TRBJ1-5, with D perhaps TRBD1 (5 bases). V lost 4 bases and J lost 0, with 10 bases in between. This CDR3 is 15 amino acids long. Germline V gene data show CDR1 as MNHEY and CDR2 as SMNVEV (reference sequence).